The next 29 T cell receptor beta chains were all read from a single sample in a study of T cells after yellow fever vaccination. MiXCR, run by TCRdb on the 5' RACE reads, gives a single entry per CDR3 protein. The data show 200,000 to 300,000 distinct CDR3 sequences, around 7% seen once. The source material was CD4+ T cells sorted from PBMCs, sampled 15 days after the yellow fever booster vaccination. These TCRs come from a man aged 30 to 39 who received the YFV17D yellow fever vaccine.

The chain joins TRBV4-3 to TRBJ2-5; D is unresolved. CDR3 length equals 17 residues. V lost 0 bases to trimming and J lost 3 bases, with 17 bases between them. Germline CDR1 is LGHNA and CDR2 is YSLEER. The CDR3 DNA is TGCGCCAGCAGCCAAGATCGATGGAAGGAGCGAAAAGAGACCCAGTACTTC. Translated, it gives CASSQDRWKERKETQYF.

This clonotype was recorded many times. The genes are TRBV10-2 and TRBJ2-2; 9 nucleotides match TRBD1. Germline CDR1 and CDR2: WSHSY and SAAADI. This CDR3 spans 16 amino acids. The V and J ends lost 11 bases and 6 bases, in that order; junction bases with no gene match: 16. The chain's CDR3 is CAGRRPGTGKAGELFF. For the CDR3, the DNA is TGCGCCGGCCGTCGACCCGGGACAGGGAAGGCCGGGGAGCTGTTTTTT.

Many counts were recorded for this clonotype. This chain uses TRBV12-3 or TRBV12-4 with TRBJ2-7, with 10 nucleotides matching TRBD2. This CDR3 spans 14 amino acids. Trimming cost V 8 bases and J 2 bases; bases outside gene matches: 6. The CDR3 here is CASSIAGGPYEQYF. CDR3 DNA: TGTGCCAGCTCGATAGCGGGAGGCCCCTACGAGCAGTACTTC.

This clonotype was counted a few times. The chain is built from TRBV10-1 and TRBJ2-1; 11 positions match TRBD1. Per the germline V gene, CDR1 is WNHNN and CDR2 is SYGVQD (reference sequence). V gave up 11 bases and J gave up 10 bases; unmatched junction bases: 16. This CDR3 is built from 15 residues. The CDR3 DNA is TGCGCCCCACAGGTGGCCGGGACAGGGGGAGGCGAGCAGTTCTTC. This translates into CAPQVAGTGGGEQFF.

This clonotype was found a few times. This chain joins TRBV5-1 and TRBJ2-5; D might be TRBD1 (5 bases). V shed 0 bases and J shed 4 bases, with 10 bases lying between them. This CDR3 comprises 14 residues. In germline, CDR1 is SGHRS, CDR2 YFSETQ. CDR3 nucleotides: TGCGCCAGCAGCTTGGTAGCAGGGCGAGAGACCCAGTACTTC. Encoded protein: CASSLVAGRETQYF.

The CDR3 sequence is CASSLDERATYTQYF. Written as DNA, the CDR3 is TGTGCCAGCAGCTTAGATGAACGGGCTACGTATACGCAGTATTTT. This rearrangement joins TRBV11-2 to TRBJ2-3; D gene unclear. This CDR3 has 15 amino acids. With 0 bases removed from V and 7 bases from J, the gap between germline ends came to 14 bases. Germline CDR1 reads SGHAT; CDR2 reads FQNNGV. The full variable domain, with the rest looked up from reference TRBV11-2 and TRBJ2-3, is EAGVAQSPRYKIIEKRQSVAFWCNPISGHATLYWYQQILGQGPKLLIQFQNNGVVDDSQLPKDRFSAERLKGVDSTLKIQPAKLEDSAVYLCASSLDERATYTQYFGPGTRLTVL.

This clonotype was seen ten or more times. The gene calls are TRBV7-2 and TRBJ2-5, with D unclear. The CDR3 has 17 amino acids. The V and J ends lost 5 bases and 1 base respectively, with 20 bases between them. Germline loops: CDR1 SGHTA, CDR2 FQGNSA. The CDR3 sequence is CASSPYLYGGPQETQYF. Written as DNA, the CDR3 is TGTGCCAGCAGCCCTTACCTCTATGGCGGACCCCAAGAGACCCAGTACTTC.

This clonotype appeared many times. V usage is TRBV5-1 and J usage is TRBJ2-5; weak D call: TRBD1 (6 bases). Between the trimmed V and J ends, which lost 5 bases and 3 bases, there was a span of 14 bases. Germline CDR1 and CDR2: SGHRS and YFSETQ. The CDR3 consists of 14 residues. The CDR3 coding sequence is TGCGCCAGCAGAGGCCTAACAGGGAAAGAGACCCAGTACTTC. This gives the protein CASRGLTGKETQYF.

This clonotype was observed many times. The genes are TRBV20-1 and TRBJ2-1, with 13 bases identical to TRBD2. V was clipped by 5 bases and J by 5 bases; unmatched bases: 3. Germline V gene lookup returns CDR1 DFQATT and CDR2 SNEGSKA (reference sequence). CDR3 length: 14 amino acids. CDR3 nucleotides: TGCAGTGCTGCACTAGCGGGAGGGGACAATGAGCAGTTCTTC. Translated: CSAALAGGDNEQFF.

This clonotype has only a few counts. This rearrangement joins TRBV6-1 to TRBJ2-7; 7 nucleotides agree with TRBD1. Germline V gene sequence: CDR1 MNHNS, CDR2 SASEGT. The CDR3 loop spans 15 amino acids. The J segment lost 0 bases and the V segment lost 6 bases, leaving 8 bases of the junction unmatched. CDR3 bases: TGTGCCAGCAGCGGACAGGTTGCTTACTCCTACGAGCAGTACTTC. Its protein is CASSGQVAYSYEQYF.

The chain has TRBV5-6 and TRBJ2-7; D unclear. Trimming shortened V by 0 bases and J by 7 bases, and 8 bases separated the two germline ends. Germline CDR1 reads SGHDT; CDR2 reads YYEEEE. The CDR3 sequence is 12 residues long. The CDR3 DNA reads as TGTGCCAGCAGCTTGGCCCCCCGGGAGCAGTACTTC. It codes for CASSLAPREQYF.

The V gene is TRBV19, the J gene TRBJ1-1, with D unclear. The CDR3 has 16 residues. The V gene's germline CDR1 is LNHDA and CDR2 SQIVND (reference sequence). Trimming took 1 base from V and 1 from J, leaving 13 bases between them. CDR3 sequence (DNA): TGTGCCAGTAGTATAGCTAGTCTCGACACGAACACTGAAGCTTTCTTT. Amino acids: CASSIASLDTNTEAFF.

In DNA, the CDR3 is TGTGCCAGCAGCTCCCGCTCTAGCACAGATACGCAGTATTTT. It codes for CASSSRSSTDTQYF. The rearrangement links TRBV7-2 to TRBJ2-3; D gene unclear. V shed 4 bases and J shed 0 bases, with 8 bases lying between them. The CDR3 is 14 amino acids. From germline, CDR1 is SGHTA and CDR2 FQGNSA.

V gene TRBV11-3 combines with J gene TRBJ2-3; D may be TRBD1 or TRBD2 (5 bases each). Germline V CDR1 and CDR2: SGHNT, YENEEA. Deletions cut 5 bases from V and 2 bases from J, with 11 bases between. The CDR3 runs to 14 residues. CDR3 in amino acids: CASSGTTATDTQYF. CDR3 DNA: TGTGCCAGCAGCGGGACCACTGCCACAGATACGCAGTATTTT.

V is TRBV23-1 and J is TRBJ1-1, with no clear D. TRBV23-1 is given ORF status, its function remaining uncertain. The CDR3 has 15 amino acids. The ends were cut back, 3 bases at V and 3 bases at J, with 14 bases in the middle. CDR3 sequence (DNA): TGCGCCAGCAGTCATACGCGGGAGAAGGACACTGAAGCTTTCTTT. Translating it yields CASSHTREKDTEAFF.

In this sample, this clonotype turned up many times. The rearrangement uses TRBV2 and TRBJ2-1; TRBD1 might be the D (5 bases). The germline gives CDR1 SNHLY, CDR2 FYNNEI. Trimming cost V 2 bases and J 13 bases, with 15 bases left between them. The CDR3 runs 13 residues. In DNA form, the CDR3 reads TGTGCCAGCAGTGAAAACGACGAGCAGGGCCAGTTCTTC. As protein: CASSENDEQGQFF. Using reference TRBV2 and TRBJ2-1 for the parts outside the CDR3, the full variable domain is EPEVTQTPSHQVTQMGQEVILRCVPISNHLYFYWYRQILGQKVEFLVSFYNNEISEKSEIFDDQFSVERPDGSNFTLKIRSTKLEDSAMYFCASSENDEQGQFFGPGTRLTVL.

There are a few counts of this clonotype. V and J are TRBV24-1 and TRBJ2-1, with TRBD1 matching 12 bases. The CDR3 is made up of 17 amino acids. V lost 3 bases and J lost 7; bases outside the gene matches: 9. Germline CDR1 and CDR2: KGHDR and SFDVKD. CDR3 residues: CATSDPPGTGGGNEQFF. The CDR3, as DNA: TGTGCCACCAGTGATCCGCCCGGGACAGGGGGCGGAAATGAGCAGTTCTTC.

This clonotype was found a few times. The V call is TRBV5-1, the J call TRBJ2-3, with TRBD1 identical over 12 bases. The length of the CDR3 is 16 residues. The ends lost 2 bases at V and 5 bases at J; junction bases unmatched: 6. The germline gives CDR1 SGHRS, CDR2 YFSETQ. CDR3 in DNA: TGCGCCAGCAGCTTACCCGGGACAGGGGGCCAAGATACGCAGTATTTT. It codes for CASSLPGTGGQDTQYF.

The gene calls are TRBV6-2 or TRBV6-3 and TRBJ2-7; 12 nucleotides match TRBD2. Trimming at V came to 8 bases and at J to 7 bases, leaving 6 bases not matched to a gene. The germline V gene has CDR1 MNHEY and CDR2 SVGEGT. The CDR3 covers 13 residues. The CDR3 loop reads CASRLAGAIEQYF. The CDR3 DNA reads as TGTGCCAGCCGACTAGCGGGAGCGATTGAGCAGTACTTC.

This clonotype was detected only a few times. The genes are TRBV20-1 and TRBJ2-5, with TRBD2 identical over 10 bases. The CDR3 runs 14 residues. After removal of 3 bases from V and 4 bases from J, the junction contained 5 bases not matched to a gene. Germline values: CDR1 DFQATT, CDR2 SNEGSKA (reference sequence). This CDR3 is CSARLAGVRETQYF. CDR3 DNA: TGCAGTGCTAGGCTAGCGGGAGTAAGAGAGACCCAGTACTTC.

This clonotype has more than one count but fewer than ten. This chain links TRBV19 with TRBJ2-1; maybe TRBD2 (5 bases). This CDR3 is built from 15 residues. Germline V CDR1 and CDR2: LNHDA, SQIVND (reference sequence). Trimming removed 4 bases at V and 3 bases at J, with 13 bases between. CDR3 region: CASSTQRRRYNEQFF. CDR3 nucleotide sequence: TGTGCCAGTAGTACCCAGCGGAGACGCTACAATGAGCAGTTCTTC.

This clonotype occurred many times. The chain recombines TRBV29-1 with TRBJ2-3, with a possible D match to TRBD2 (6 bases). From germline, CDR1 is SQVTM and CDR2 ANQGSEA. V dropped 4 bases and J dropped 2 bases, with 10 bases sitting between them. This CDR3 region has 13 residues. The CDR3 is CSVGTGATDTQYF. The CDR3 DNA sequence: TGCAGCGTTGGAACGGGAGCCACAGATACGCAGTATTTT.

This clonotype occurred a few times. The chain uses TRBV20-1 and TRBJ2-7; weak D call: TRBD2 (5 bases). CDR1 and CDR2 from the germline V gene are DFQATT and SNEGSKA (reference sequence). Trimming pared 3 bases from V and 3 bases from J, leaving 15 bases between. This CDR3 contains 14 residues. For the CDR3, the DNA is TGCAGTGCTAGCTCAGGCCTAGCCAGCTACGAGCAGTACTTC. This gives the protein CSASSGLASYEQYF.

The chain has TRBV6-1 and TRBJ2-5; D is undetermined. The CDR3 runs to 13 residues. V was shortened by 5 bases and J by 5 bases, with 12 bases between the two germline ends. CDR1 and CDR2 (germline): MNHNS, SASEGT. The CDR3 bases are TGTGCCAGCAGTCAGACAACAGAGGAGACCCAGTACTTC. Its translation: CASSQTTEETQYF.

The sample holds a few counts of this clonotype. The V call is TRBV6-5, the J call TRBJ2-7; unclear D gene. The V and J ends lost 2 bases and 5 bases respectively, with 13 bases between them. CDR1 MNHEY and CDR2 SVGAGI come from the germline V gene. The CDR3 has 14 amino acids. The chain's CDR3 is CASSYGQFNHEQYF. CDR3 in DNA: TGTGCCAGCAGTTACGGTCAGTTTAACCACGAGCAGTACTTC.

A few counts support this clonotype. J is TRBJ2-2 and V is TRBV6-2 or TRBV6-3; 10 positions match TRBD2. The ends lost 6 bases at V and 4 bases at J; junction bases unmatched: 5. The CDR3 totals 15 residues. Germline CDR1 is MNHEY and CDR2 is SVGEGT. CDR3 coding DNA: TGTGCCAGCAGAAATCTAGCGGGAGTCACCGGGGAGCTGTTTTTT. Encoded protein: CASRNLAGVTGELFF.

The V and J genes are TRBV27 and TRBJ1-4, with D perhaps matching TRBD1 (6 bases). Germline CDR1 reads MNHEY; CDR2 reads SMNVEV (reference sequence). V lost 1 base and J lost 8, with 17 bases in between. The CDR3 spans 16 residues. The CDR3 region has the DNA TGTGCCAGCAGTTTATGGTCGGGGGGCGTCCGAGAAAAACTGTTTTTT. Its protein product is CASSLWSGGVREKLFF.

V and J are TRBV18 and TRBJ2-5, with D unresolved. This CDR3 spans 14 amino acids. Germline V gene lookup returns CDR1 KGHSH and CDR2 LQKENI. V lost 1 base to trimming and J lost 2 bases, with 8 bases between them. CDR3 loop: CASSPRAVQETQYF. The CDR3 coding sequence is TGTGCCAGCTCACCACGGGCGGTTCAAGAGACCCAGTACTTC.

This clonotype was counted ten times or more. The chain combines TRBV5-6 with TRBJ1-2, with a weak D call TRBD1 (6 bases). Trimming stripped 4 bases from V and 8 bases from J, with 12 bases between. CDR3 size: 12 residues. Germline values: CDR1 SGHDT, CDR2 YYEEEE. DNA for the CDR3: TGTGCCAGCAGCGAAACAGGGTACGGCTACACCTTC. Translating gives CASSETGYGYTF.